Listed below are T cell receptor beta chains from one sample, sequenced in a study of cytomegalovirus exposure and HLA in healthy donors. The protocol was immunoSEQ multiplex PCR, while the TCRdb copy is restricted to in-frame clones and leaves out a portion. The data show fewer than 200,000 clones, with under 85% seen just once and 2% to 2.5% held by the top ten. The sequenced material came from PBMCs. The source is a human donor in good health. The CDR3 runs from the conserved cysteine through the conserved F or W. D genes are given only for firm matches. Part of the rows lack a size; the others show once, few, many or a class for expanded clones.

TGTGCCAGCTCACCACGGGGGGGACAGAACACCGGGGAGCTGTTTTTT	CASSPRGGQNTGELFF	NA	16	TRBV18	TRBJ2-2	NA
TGCGCCAGCAGCCCGACAGGGAACACTGAAGCTTTCTTT	CASSPTGNTEAFF	NA	13	TRBV4-3	TRBJ1-1	NA
TGTGCCAGCAGTGAAGCTGTGGACTGGACTCGCTATGGCTACACCTTC	CASSEAVDWTRYGYTF	NA	16	TRBV6-1	TRBJ1-2	NA
TGTGCCAGCAGTTTCAGGACTAGCGGGGCAGATACGCAGTATTTT	CASSFRTSGADTQYF	NA	15	TRBV6-5	TRBJ2-3	TRBD2
TGTGCCAGCAGCTTAACGGGGGAGTACGAGCAGTACTTC	CASSLTGEYEQYF	few	13	TRBV11-3	TRBJ2-7	NA
TGTGCCAGCAGCTTGGGGGGACTGGCAGGCTACACCTTC	CASSLGGLAGYTF	NA	13	TRBV5-5	TRBJ1-2	NA
TGTGCCAGCAGTAGGGGTAACAGGGTGGGCTATGGCTACACCTTC	CASSRGNRVGYGYTF	NA	15	TRBV6-1	TRBJ1-2	NA
TGTGCCAGCAGCCCCCGCTCGGGATCCACTGAAGCTTTCTTT	CASSPRSGSTEAFF	few	14	TRBV13	TRBJ1-1	NA
TGCGCCAGCAGCTCAGGGACTGTCAGCACAGATACGCAGTATTTT	CASSSGTVSTDTQYF	NA	15	TRBV5-1	TRBJ2-3	NA
TGTGCCACGGACAGCCGGGACAGAAACACTGAAGCTTTCTTT	CATDSRDRNTEAFF	once	14	TRBV7-9	TRBJ1-1	TRBD1
TGCGCCAGCAGCCAAGATTTTGTGACTAGCGGGGGATTCACAGATACGCAGTATTTT	CASSQDFVTSGGFTDTQYF	few	19	TRBV4-3	TRBJ2-3	TRBD2
TGTGCCAGCAGCTCTAGCGGGGGGGCCCCGGAGGCGCAGTATTTT	CASSSSGGAPEAQYF	NA	15	TRBV7-3	TRBJ2-3	TRBD2
TGTGCCAGCTCACCAGCAGGGATTGGAAACACCATATATTTT	CASSPAGIGNTIYF	NA	14	TRBV18	TRBJ1-3	NA
TGTGCCAGCAGTGAATCACTAGACAGGGGCTATGGCTACACCTTC	CASSESLDRGYGYTF	NA	15	TRBV25-1	TRBJ1-2	TRBD1
TGTGCCAGCAGCGTTTACGGGGATCAGCCCCAGCATTTT	CASSVYGDQPQHF	NA	13	TRBV9	TRBJ1-5	NA
TGTGCCAGCAGTCCAGGGGTGGGGTATGGCTACACCTTC	CASSPGVGYGYTF	NA	13	TRBV11-2	TRBJ1-2	NA
TGTGCCAGCAGCAATACAGGGAATAATTCACCCCTCCACTTT	CASSNTGNNSPLHF	NA	14	TRBV6-6	TRBJ1-6	NA
TGCGCCAGCAGCTTGCCCGGGTCTGGTACTGAAGCTTTCTTT	CASSLPGSGTEAFF	NA	14	TRBV5-1	TRBJ1-1	NA
TGTGCCAGCAATGTGGGGGGGCCTCGGGAGACCCAGTACTTC	CASNVGGPRETQYF	once	14	TRBV2	TRBJ2-5	NA
TGCGCCAGCAGCTTGGATAGTTTCCAGCCCCAGCATTTT	CASSLDSFQPQHF	NA	13	TRBV5-1	TRBJ1-5	NA
TGTGCCAGCGGAAAAACAGGGGATAGCAATCAGCCCCAGCATTTT	CASGKTGDSNQPQHF	NA	15	TRBV5-6	TRBJ1-5	TRBD1
TGTGCCAGTAGTATAGCGACAGTGAACACTGAAGCTTTCTTT	CASSIATVNTEAFF	once	14	TRBV19	TRBJ1-1	NA
TGTGCCAGCAGCCCCCGGCTAGCCGCGAGCACCGGGGAGCTGTTTTTT	CASSPRLAASTGELFF	NA	16	TRBV11-1	TRBJ2-2	NA
TGTGCCATCAGTGAGTCGGACAGGCAAAATGGCTACACCTTC	CAISESDRQNGYTF	NA	14	TRBV10-3	TRBJ1-2	TRBD1
TGTGCCAGCAGCTTAATCAGCGGGGGGACAGATACGCAGTATTTT	CASSLISGGTDTQYF	NA	15	TRBV5-5	TRBJ2-3	TRBD2
TGTTCCAGCAGCCCGGACACAGAGCCCCAGCATTTT	CSSSPDTEPQHF	NA	12	TRBV7-9	TRBJ1-5	NA
TGTGCCTGGAGTGTACTAGGCAACACCGGGGAGCTGTTTTTT	CAWSVLGNTGELFF	once	14	TRBV30	TRBJ2-2	NA
TGTGCCAGCAGCTTAGTTAGGACAGGTCGTTCTACTAATGAAAAACTGTTTTTT	CASSLVRTGRSTNEKLFF	once	18	TRBV7-2	TRBJ1-4	TRBD1
TGCGCCAGCAGCCGAAGACAGGGGGTCGAAGCTTTCTTT	CASSRRQGVEAFF	NA	13	TRBV5-1	TRBJ1-1	TRBD1
TGTGCCAGCAGCCCGGAATGGGACAGCGGAAAGACCCAGTACTTC	CASSPEWDSGKTQYF	NA	15	TRBV5-8	TRBJ2-5	TRBD1
TGTGCCAGCAGCTTGAATGCAGGGGAGCAGTTCTTC	CASSLNAGEQFF	NA	12	TRBV5-4	TRBJ2-1	NA
TGTGCCAGCAGCGTAGTAGAGGGTGGCGGCTACACCTTC	CASSVVEGGGYTF	NA	13	TRBV9	TRBJ1-2	NA
TGTGCCAGCAGCTTGGGACAGACCGCTCGCAATCAGCCCCAGCATTTT	CASSLGQTARNQPQHF	once	16	TRBV5-6	TRBJ1-5	NA
TGCGCCAGCAGCTTGACCCAGCGGTCTGGCTACACCTTC	CASSLTQRSGYTF	NA	13	TRBV5-1	TRBJ1-2	NA
TGTGCCAGCAGCCGGACAGGGGGAGGGGAGACCCAGTACTTC	CASSRTGGGETQYF	NA	14	TRBV7-3	TRBJ2-5	TRBD1